This entry lists 18 T cell receptor beta chains sequenced from one sample in a study of shared clonotypes between healthy human individuals. Generated by immunoSEQ multiplex PCR, the TCRdb table keeps only in-frame clones and is missing some. The top ten clones hold around 1.5% of a sample with some 1 million clones, around four fifths of them seen once. The source material was memory CD4+ T cells sorted from blood. The subset here: CD45RA-negative fraction. These receptors were taken from a man aged 18-30 years in good health.

The rearrangement joins TRBV5-1 to TRBJ2-6, with 7 bases aligning to TRBD2. With V trimmed by 5 bases and J by 1 base, 9 bases remained unmatched. CDR1 is SGHRS, CDR2 YFSETQ, per germline. This CDR3 comprises 17 residues. DNA of the CDR3: TGCGCCAGCAGGTCCGGGGAGGGTATTTCTGGGGCCAACGTCCTGACTTTC. This translates into CASRSGEGISGANVLTF.

This chain links TRBV7-9 with TRBJ1-6, with D possibly matching TRBD1 (6 bases). The germline V gene encodes CDR1 SEHNR and CDR2 FQNEAQ (reference sequence). CDR3 length: 18 amino acids. V was trimmed by 5 bases and J by 0 bases, leaving 17 bases between them. The CDR3 loop reads CASSRLGGGSSYNSPLHF. The CDR3 nucleotides read TGTGCCAGCAGCCGGCTTGGTGGGGGCAGCTCCTATAATTCACCCCTCCACTTT.

The rearrangement joins TRBV28 to TRBJ1-5; 8 bases map to TRBD1. V was pared by 2 bases and J by 3 bases, with 12 bases of the junction left unmatched. Germline assignment: CDR1 MDHEN and CDR2 SYDVKM. The CDR3 spans 18 residues. The CDR3 here is CASSLPIQGAGNNQPQHF. The CDR3 nucleotides read TGTGCCAGCAGTTTACCAATCCAGGGGGCAGGTAACAATCAGCCCCAGCATTTT.

The gene calls are TRBV27 and TRBJ2-3; maybe TRBD2 (5 bases). The CDR3 sequence is 12 residues long. The V and J ends lost 6 bases and 6 bases respectively, with 10 bases between them. In germline, CDR1 is MNHEY, CDR2 SMNVEV (reference sequence). The CDR3: CASRASGDTQYF. DNA of the CDR3: TGTGCCAGCAGGGCCTCGGGGGATACGCAGTATTTT.

The chain couples TRBV28 to TRBJ1-1; D is uncertain. Germline CDR1 reads MDHEN; CDR2 reads SYDVKM. CDR3 size: 15 residues. The V gene lost 7 bases and the J gene lost 5 bases, with 20 bases spanning the gap. CDR3 coding DNA: TGTGCCAGCAACGTTGAGGCGCCGGGAGGTACTGAAGCTTTCTTT. Amino acid sequence: CASNVEAPGGTEAFF.

This sequence joins TRBV20-1 and TRBJ2-5, with unresolved D. Between the trimmed V and J ends, which lost 8 bases and 2 bases, there was a span of 9 bases. CDR1 is DFQATT, CDR2 SNEGSKA, per germline (reference sequence). The CDR3 has 11 amino acids. In DNA, the CDR3 is TGCAGTACGTCTTTTCAAGAGACCCAGTACTTC. This codes for CSTSFQETQYF.

V and J are TRBV28 and TRBJ1-2; D might be TRBD1 (5 bases). The CDR3 is 11 residues long. V lost 10 bases to trimming and J lost 1 base, with 7 bases between them. Germline assignment: CDR1 MDHEN and CDR2 SYDVKM. The CDR3: CATDSNYGYTF. DNA for the CDR3: TGTGCCACTGACAGTAACTATGGCTACACCTTC.

Points on this clone: Its ends do not fully match the called genes, so a read error is possible. The rearrangement links TRBV6-6 to TRBJ1-2; TRBD1 might be the D (6 bases). The germline V gene has CDR1 MNHNY and CDR2 SVGAGI (reference sequence). The CDR3 loop spans 10 amino acids. This CDR3 reads CASSRQVLAF. CDR3 in DNA: TGTGCCAGCAGCCGACAGGTTTTGGCCTTC.

The rearrangement links TRBV19 to TRBJ1-5; D unclear. The V end was cut by 6 bases, the J end by 0 bases, with 6 bases between. This CDR3 comprises 13 residues. Germline V CDR1 and CDR2: LNHDA, SQIVND (reference sequence). The CDR3 region is CASRALSNQPQHF. The DNA for the CDR3 is TGTGCCAGTAGGGCGCTTAGCAATCAGCCCCAGCATTTT.

The chain employs TRBV27 and TRBJ1-1; D gene unclear. This CDR3 has 14 amino acids. Between the trimmed V and J ends, which lost 5 bases and 2 bases, there was a span of 12 bases. Germline assignment: CDR1 MNHEY and CDR2 SMNVEV (reference sequence). The CDR3 here is CASSRGGFNTEAFF. The CDR3 coding sequence is TGTGCCAGCAGTCGTGGAGGGTTTAACACTGAAGCTTTCTTT.

The chain combines TRBV13 with TRBJ2-7; 10 bases are shared with TRBD2. Germline CDR1 is PRHDT and CDR2 is FYEKMQ (reference sequence). After removal of 7 bases from V and 4 bases from J, the junction contained 10 bases not matched to a gene. The CDR3 loop spans 15 amino acids. The CDR3 DNA is TGTGCCAGCACCATTACGGCTAGCGGGAGTTACGAGCAGTACTTC. Amino acids: CASTITASGSYEQYF.

V gene TRBV6-5 combines with J gene TRBJ2-2; the D call may be TRBD1 or TRBD2 (5 bases each). V dropped 6 bases and J dropped 4 bases, with 12 bases sitting between them. CDR3 length equals 14 residues. Germline CDR1 MNHEY, CDR2 SVGAGI. CDR3 loop: CASRRGVSTGELFF. Here the CDR3 DNA reads TGTGCCAGCAGGAGAGGGGTTAGCACCGGGGAGCTGTTTTTT.

The rearrangement joins TRBV4-1 to TRBJ2-7; D is uncertain. V lost 4 bases and J 2 bases, leaving 12 bases between the germline ends. The germline V gene encodes CDR1 MGHRA and CDR2 YSYEKL. The CDR3 has 14 residues. CDR3 loop: CASSRLDGTYEQYF. CDR3 coding DNA: TGCGCCAGCAGCCGTCTGGACGGTACCTACGAGCAGTACTTC.

This chain links TRBV6-4 with TRBJ1-5, with D maybe TRBD1 (6 bases). Between the trimmed V and J ends, which lost 3 bases and 5 bases, there was a span of 11 bases. Per germline, CDR1 MRHNA and CDR2 SNTAGT. The CDR3 contains 14 residues. CDR3 sequence: CASSEQGGDQPQHF. The CDR3 coding sequence is TGTGCCAGCAGTGAACAGGGAGGGGATCAGCCCCAGCATTTT.

The gene calls are TRBV9 and TRBJ1-2; no clear D gene. Germline loops: CDR1 SGDLS, CDR2 YYNGEE. This CDR3 is 13 amino acids long. V was cut by 2 bases and J by 5 bases, with 10 bases left in between. CDR3 DNA sequence: TGTGCCAGCAGCGTGGGTTTTTCATATGGCTACACCTTC. It codes for CASSVGFSYGYTF.

V gene TRBV27 combines with J gene TRBJ2-1, with D uncertain. CDR3 length equals 15 residues. V lost 5 bases, J lost 0 bases, and 11 bases lay in between. Germline lookup yields CDR1 MNHEY and CDR2 SMNVEV (reference sequence). DNA of the CDR3: TGTGCCAGCAGTCCCAAATACGTCTCCTACAATGAGCAGTTCTTC. Residues: CASSPKYVSYNEQFF.

This clone has only a few counts. The chain combines TRBV27 with TRBJ2-7; D possibly uses TRBD1 or TRBD2 (5 bases each). Germline V CDR1 and CDR2: MNHEY, SMNVEV (reference sequence). Trimming pared 3 bases from V and 4 bases from J, leaving 19 bases between. This CDR3 is 16 amino acids long. CDR3 in DNA: TGTGCCAGCAGTTTTGGCCTCAGGGAGCGTAGATACGAGCAGTACTTC. Its protein product is CASSFGLRERRYEQYF.

This clone was picked up one time. The V gene is TRBV11-3, the J gene TRBJ2-2; 7 bases are a match to TRBD1. CDR3 length equals 13 residues. Trimming removed 3 bases from V and 6 bases from J; junction bases left unmatched: 1. Germline assignment: CDR1 SGHNT and CDR2 YENEEA. The CDR3 here is CASSFQGAGELFF. CDR3 DNA sequence: TGTGCCAGCAGCTTCCAGGGGGCCGGGGAGCTGTTTTTT.